The present entry profiles one T cell receptor beta chain with its context. This clone's antigen is unknown. It has no much larger one-base neighbor in the sample; base qualities were not kept. The data derive from a study of T cell responses to AZD1222 COVID-19 vaccine (dated by TCRdb to the early 2020s). Notes on the research overall: AZD1222 recipients whose second dose came at about 4 weeks and those whose second dose came at about 12 weeks were combined into one group, since spike-specific TCR depth and breadth did not differ between the two schedules. Trial participants were enrolled by age into subgroups of 18-55, 56-69 and 70-plus years, and about 150, 27 and 61 TCR-sequenced participants, respectively, were included in these subgroups. TCR sequencing covered more than 230 trial participants: 200 to 220 given two doses of AZD1222 and about 26 given two doses of MenACWY control vaccine. The research as a whole found: The vaccine-associated CD4 TCRs covered the entire spike protein, and the dominant responses fell in regions 160-218 and 743-854. A significant rise in spike-specific TCR breadth and depth was observed after two AZD1222 doses relative to day 0 and relative to MenACWY recipients. Conclusions about previously exposed vaccinees were limited because only six AZD1222 recipients were SARS-CoV-2 seropositive at baseline. Participants were mostly white British, with more females than males. The authors suggested clonal diversity may have been underestimated. No day 14 peak-response samples were available, so repertoires were characterized only after the peak T cell response. Reportedly, close to half of the unique spike-specific TCRs recognized epitopes lying outside the regions that are mutated in the B.1.351 and B.1.1.7 variants. In the small 56-69-year group, the increase in depth fell short of significance, most likely because of low power.

The CDR3 regions of human TCRbeta chains were analyzed by immunosequencing. In the paper's pipeline: Repertoire TCRs were checked for matches against a reference library of SARS-CoV-2-specific TCRs that had been generated using the MIRA antigen-specificity platform. Breadth was defined as the fraction of unique TCRs that were SARS-CoV-2-associated. Depth was defined as the fraction of total T cells that were SARS-CoV-2-associated. Each spike-specific TCR was assigned to its reactive spike region and to a CD4 or CD8 class using the MIRA data. Log10-transformed breadth and depth values were compared by one-way ANOVA with Sidak's multiple comparisons tests. What TCRdb holds here is the immuneACCESS table cut down to in-frame rearrangements. Part of the clones is not present; checked against another copy, under half of the missing clones reflect an unresolved V gene, and the others are unexplained. V and J calls and clone size are given by that table; D and trimming were obtained from the DNA. This sample holds some 110,000 clones; more than 85% were observed only once. More than 2.5% of the sample goes to the ten largest clones.

The time point label of this sample denotes: baseline before first vaccination. The vaccinee samples were drawn from two UK trials, COV001 and COV002, one of which was a single-blind randomized controlled phase 2/3 trial testing AZD1222 (ChAdOx1 nCoV-19) in healthy adults. Trial participant PBMC samples were collected at day 0 and day 28 after the second dose for TCRbeta chain sequencing. The sample consisted of peripheral blood, taken on day 0 of AZD1222 vaccination. This clonotype originated in an adult in good health.

The base sequence is TGCGCCAGCAGCTTAGGGGGCGTGGAGACCCAGTACTTC. This codes for CASSLGGVETQYF. The chain joins TRBV5-1 to TRBJ2-5, with 7 bases aligning to TRBD1. V is pruned by 2 bases and J by 5 bases, leaving 3 bases of the junction without a gene match. There are 13 amino acids in the CDR3, from cysteine to phenylalanine inclusive. The sequence is cut down to CDR3 DNA, 39 bases in frame from base 1. Taken from the germline V gene, the CDR1 and CDR2 loops are SGHRS and YFSETQ.